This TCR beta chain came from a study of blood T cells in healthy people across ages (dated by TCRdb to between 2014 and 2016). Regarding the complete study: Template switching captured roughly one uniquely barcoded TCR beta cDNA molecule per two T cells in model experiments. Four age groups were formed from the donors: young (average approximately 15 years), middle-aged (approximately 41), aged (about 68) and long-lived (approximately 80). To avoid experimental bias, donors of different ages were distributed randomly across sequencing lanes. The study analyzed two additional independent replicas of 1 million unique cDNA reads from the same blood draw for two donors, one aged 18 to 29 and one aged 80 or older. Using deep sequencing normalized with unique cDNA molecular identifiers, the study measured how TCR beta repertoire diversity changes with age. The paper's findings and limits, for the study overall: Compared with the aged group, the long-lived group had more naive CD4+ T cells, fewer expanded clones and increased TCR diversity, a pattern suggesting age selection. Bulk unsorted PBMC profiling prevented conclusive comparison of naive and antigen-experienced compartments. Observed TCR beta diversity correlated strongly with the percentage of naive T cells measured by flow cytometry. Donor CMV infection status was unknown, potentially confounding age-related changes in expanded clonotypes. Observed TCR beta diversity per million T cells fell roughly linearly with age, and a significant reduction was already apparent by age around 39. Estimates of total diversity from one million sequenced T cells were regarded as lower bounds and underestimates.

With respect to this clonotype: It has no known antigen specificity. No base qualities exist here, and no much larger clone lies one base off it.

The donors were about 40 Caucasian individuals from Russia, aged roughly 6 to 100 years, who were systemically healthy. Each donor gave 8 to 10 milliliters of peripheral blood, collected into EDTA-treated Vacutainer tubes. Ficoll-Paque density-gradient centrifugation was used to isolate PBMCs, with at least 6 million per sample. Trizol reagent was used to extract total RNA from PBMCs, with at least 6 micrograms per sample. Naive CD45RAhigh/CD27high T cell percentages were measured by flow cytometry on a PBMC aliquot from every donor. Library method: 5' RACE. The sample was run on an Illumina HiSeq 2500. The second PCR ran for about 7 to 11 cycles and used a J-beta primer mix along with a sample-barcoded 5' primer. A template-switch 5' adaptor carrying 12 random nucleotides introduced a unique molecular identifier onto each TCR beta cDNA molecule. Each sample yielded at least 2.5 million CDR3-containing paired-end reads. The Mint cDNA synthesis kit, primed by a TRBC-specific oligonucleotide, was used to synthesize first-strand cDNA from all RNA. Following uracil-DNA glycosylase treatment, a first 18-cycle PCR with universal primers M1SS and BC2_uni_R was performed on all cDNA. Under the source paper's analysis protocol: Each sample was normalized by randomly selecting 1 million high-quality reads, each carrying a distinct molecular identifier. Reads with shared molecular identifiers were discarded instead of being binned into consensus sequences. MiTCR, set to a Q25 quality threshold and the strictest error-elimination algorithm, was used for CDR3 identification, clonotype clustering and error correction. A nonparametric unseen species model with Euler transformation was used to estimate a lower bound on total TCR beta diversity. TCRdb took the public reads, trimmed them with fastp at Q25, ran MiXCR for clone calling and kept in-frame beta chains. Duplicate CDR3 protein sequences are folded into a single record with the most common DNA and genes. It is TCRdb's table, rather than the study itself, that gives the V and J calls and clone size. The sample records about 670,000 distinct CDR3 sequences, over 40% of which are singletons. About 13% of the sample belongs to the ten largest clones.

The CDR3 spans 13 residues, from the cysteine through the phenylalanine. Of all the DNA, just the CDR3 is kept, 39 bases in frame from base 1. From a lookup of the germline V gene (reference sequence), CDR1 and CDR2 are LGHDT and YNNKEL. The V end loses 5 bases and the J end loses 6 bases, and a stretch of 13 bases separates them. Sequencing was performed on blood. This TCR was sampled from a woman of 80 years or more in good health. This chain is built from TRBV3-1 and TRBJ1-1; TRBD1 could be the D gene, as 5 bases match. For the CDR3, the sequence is CASSSWQGSEAFF. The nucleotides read TGTGCCAGCAGCTCCTGGCAGGGATCTGAAGCTTTCTTT.